These 19 T cell receptor beta chains were all obtained from the same sample, sequenced in a study of brain T cells in children with intractable seizures. Libraries were prepared by immunoSEQ multiplex PCR; TCRdb keeps only in-frame clonotypes and omits some of them. Of a few hundred thousand clones in the sample, roughly 93% were seen once. Time point meaning: blood from clinic visit 5 months post-surgery; TSC patient then seizure free. Sequences were derived from peripheral blood, sampled about 5 months after surgery. These receptors came from a boy under two years old with tuberous sclerosis and intractable seizures.

The genes are TRBV18 and TRBJ2-1, with a tentative D call TRBD2 (5 bases). The CDR3 is made up of 11 amino acids. V lost 2 bases and J 12 bases, leaving 8 bases between the germline ends. The germline gives CDR1 KGHSH, CDR2 LQKENI. CDR3 sequence reads: CASSPAGRQFF. For the CDR3, the DNA is TGTGCCAGCTCACCAGCGGGCCGGCAGTTCTTC.

This chain uses TRBV19 with TRBJ1-1; D is perhaps TRBD1 (5 bases). This CDR3 region has 12 residues. V lost 6 bases and J lost 3, with 8 bases in between. Germline CDR1 is LNHDA and CDR2 is SQIVND (reference sequence). CDR3 in DNA: TGTGCCAGTAGGGGGGGATACACTGAAGCTTTCTTT. Its protein product is CASRGGYTEAFF.

V usage is TRBV21-1 and J usage is TRBJ2-5; the table's D call TRBD2 went unverified against the DNA. TRBV21-1 corresponds to a pseudogene. This CDR3 comprises 18 residues. CDR3 in DNA: TGTGCCAGCAGCCCAGACGATGGACTAACTAAGTTCCAAGAGACCCAGTACTTC. Its protein is CASSPDDGLTKFQETQYF.

V is TRBV3-1 (or the pseudogene TRBV3-2) and J is TRBJ2-7; TRBD2 is a possible D gene (5 bases). The CDR3 consists of 14 residues. Per the germline V gene, CDR1 is LGHDT and CDR2 is YNNKEL (reference sequence). Trimming removed 5 bases from V and 2 bases from J, with 13 bases in between. DNA for the CDR3: TGTGCCAGCAGCTCCCGAAGCGGCCCCTACGAGCAGTACTTC. This gives the protein CASSSRSGPYEQYF.

The V call is TRBV21-1, the J call TRBJ2-7; TRBD1, the D gene given by the table, was not confirmed from the DNA. TRBV21-1 constitutes a pseudogene. The CDR3 totals 14 residues. Here the CDR3 reads CASSKESRDYEQYF. CDR3 in DNA: TGTGCCAGCAGCAAAGAGTCCAGGGACTACGAGCAGTACTTC.

V and J are TRBV6-5 and TRBJ1-1; no definite D call. V was cut by 5 bases and J by 1 base, with 8 bases left in between. The CDR3 contains 13 residues. Germline CDR1 MNHEY, CDR2 SVGAGI. CDR3 amino acids: CASSRTGNTEAFF. CDR3 nucleotide sequence: TGTGCCAGCAGTAGGACGGGGAACACTGAAGCTTTCTTT.

J is TRBJ2-4 and V is TRBV28; D is ambiguous. Germline loops: CDR1 MDHEN, CDR2 SYDVKM. The V end was cut by 9 bases, the J end by 7 bases, with 13 bases between. The CDR3 runs to 12 residues. The CDR3 region is CASAGYPNIQYF. The CDR3, as DNA: TGTGCCAGTGCAGGCTACCCCAACATTCAGTACTTC.

This chain links TRBV20-1 with TRBJ2-5; TRBD2 matches 10 bases. In germline, CDR1 is DFQATT, CDR2 SNEGSKA (reference sequence). The CDR3 extends over 16 amino acids. V lost 3 bases and J lost 4; bases outside the gene matches: 11. CDR3 in DNA: TGCAGTGCTAGTCCCCTGACTAGCGGGTTGGGAGAGACCCAGTACTTC. It specifies CSASPLTSGLGETQYF.

This chain connects TRBV29-1 to TRBJ1-2; a weak D match, TRBD1 (6 bases). Germline loops: CDR1 SQVTM, CDR2 ANQGSEA. Trimming left V 6 bases short and J 6 bases short, with 11 bases between. The CDR3 has 11 residues. The CDR3 sequence is CSVGTSNGYTF. The CDR3 region has the DNA TGCAGCGTCGGGACATCAAATGGCTACACCTTC.

The V gene is TRBV5-1, the J gene TRBJ1-5, with 7 bases identical to TRBD1. Per the germline V gene, CDR1 is SGHRS and CDR2 is YFSETQ. This CDR3 contains 15 residues. Losses at the gene ends were 0 bases for V and 3 bases for J; bases not matched to a gene: 3. The CDR3 DNA reads as TGCGCCAGCAGCTTGGAGGGGGCCAACAATCAGCCCCAGCATTTT. Its translation is CASSLEGANNQPQHF.

The CDR3 DNA follows: TGTGCCGGCAAGGGAATTGGGGCCAACGTCCTGACTTTC. Protein: CAGKGIGANVLTF. J is TRBJ2-6 and V is TRBV5-4; D gene ambiguous. V was pared by 10 bases and J by 3 bases, with 11 bases between. Germline V CDR1 and CDR2: SGHNT, YYREEE (reference sequence). The CDR3 runs 13 residues.

V gene TRBV11-1 combines with J gene TRBJ2-1; 7 bases agree with TRBD1. The CDR3 has 16 residues. Germline V CDR1 and CDR2: SGHAT, FQDESV (reference sequence). The ends lost 0 bases at V and 2 bases at J; junction bases unmatched: 4. The CDR3 sequence is CASSLADRVTYNEQFF. The DNA for the CDR3 is TGTGCCAGCAGCTTAGCCGACAGGGTAACCTACAATGAGCAGTTCTTC.

This sequence joins TRBV19 and TRBJ2-2, with 9 positions matching TRBD2. Trimming at V came to 2 bases and at J to 6 bases, leaving 7 bases not matched to a gene. This CDR3 has 16 amino acids. Germline V gene sequence: CDR1 LNHDA, CDR2 SQIVND (reference sequence). The CDR3 spells CASSIQSGLASGELFF. The CDR3 DNA is TGTGCCAGTAGTATACAATCGGGACTAGCATCCGGGGAGCTGTTTTTT.

The chain has TRBV24-1 and TRBJ2-7, with D possibly TRBD1 on 6 matching bases. CDR3 length: 19 amino acids. V shed 4 bases and J shed 0 bases, with 24 bases lying between them. The germline V gene has CDR1 KGHDR and CDR2 SFDVKD. The CDR3 DNA is TGTGCCACCAGTGAAATTGTGGACCTTGGACAGCAAATCTCCTACGAGCAGTACTTC. It translates to CATSEIVDLGQQISYEQYF.

The chain's CDR3 is CASSFGTRTDTQYF. Written as DNA, the CDR3 is TGCGCCAGCAGCTTTGGCACCCGCACAGATACGCAGTATTTT. The chain is built from TRBV5-1 and TRBJ2-3; no firm D call. With 2 bases removed from V and 1 base from J, the gap between germline ends came to 8 bases. Germline lookup yields CDR1 SGHRS and CDR2 YFSETQ. This CDR3 has 14 amino acids.

The chain couples TRBV5-1 to TRBJ1-1; D call uncertain. CDR3 length: 13 amino acids. The germline gives CDR1 SGHRS, CDR2 YFSETQ. Deletions cut 5 bases from V and 1 base from J, with 9 bases between. Written as DNA, the CDR3 is TGCGCCAGCAGTTCGGACGGGAACACTGAAGCTTTCTTT. It specifies CASSSDGNTEAFF.

The CDR3 loop is CASSLSGLKQFF. The CDR3 nucleotides read TGTGCCAGCAGTTTAAGTGGACTAAAGCAGTTCTTC. V and J are TRBV12-3 or TRBV12-4 and TRBJ2-1; weak D call: TRBD2 (6 bases). The CDR3 loop spans 12 amino acids. Deletions cut 2 bases from V and 11 bases from J, with 10 bases between.

The chain links TRBV7-9 to TRBJ1-3, with TRBD1 as a possible D gene (6 bases). V dropped 11 bases and J dropped 3 bases, with 20 bases sitting between them. Germline CDR1 is SEHNR and CDR2 is FQNEAQ (reference sequence). The CDR3 totals 15 residues. The CDR3 DNA sequence: TGTGCCGGGGGCCAGGGTCCCGGTGGTGGAAACACCATATATTTT. Translation: CAGGQGPGGGNTIYF.

The V and J genes are TRBV7-2 and TRBJ2-3; 9 bases are a match to TRBD2. V gave up 4 bases and J gave up 2 bases; unmatched junction bases: 10. From germline, CDR1 is SGHTA and CDR2 FQGNSA. The CDR3 covers 17 residues. CDR3 sequence: CASSSAPTSGNTDTQYF. CDR3 in DNA: TGTGCCAGCAGCTCCGCCCCGACTAGCGGTAACACAGATACGCAGTATTTT. Supplemented by reference TRBV7-2 and TRBJ2-3, the full variable domain reads GAGVSQSPSNKVTEKGKDVELRCDPISGHTALYWYRQSLGQGLEFLIYFQGNSAPDKSGLPSDRFSAERTGGSVSTLTIQRTQQEDSAVYLCASSSAPTSGNTDTQYFGPGTRLTVL.